One sample yielded the 31 T cell receptor beta chains listed below, sequenced in a study of CD8+CD57+ T cells in acquired aplastic anemia. Genomic DNA was employed as the template in profiling TCR beta VDJ and CDR3. TCRdb analysed the reads with MiXCR anew, one entry per CDR3 protein. The sample has 110,000 or so distinct CDR3 sequences, approximately 61% seen once. An expansion of CD8+CD57+ cells by flow cytometry had been shown in patients chosen for sequencing. Source material: sorted CD4+, CD8+, or CD8+CD57+ T cells (not recorded which) from PBMCs. These receptors were taken from a human donor with aplastic anemia.

CDR3 nucleotides: TGCGCCAGCAGAGGAGTTACCTACGAGCAGTACTTC. This codes for CASRGVTYEQYF. The chain is built from TRBV5-1 and TRBJ2-7; no reliable D call. From germline, CDR1 is SGHRS and CDR2 YFSETQ. Trimming removed 5 bases from V and 2 bases from J, with 8 bases in between. The CDR3 has 12 amino acids.

The table lists this clonotype with a count of one. The genes are TRBV10-3 and TRBJ2-3; 8 bases are shared with TRBD1. The germline gives CDR1 ENHRY, CDR2 SYGVKD. V lost 8 bases, J lost 6 bases, and 4 bases stayed unmatched. This CDR3 comprises 12 residues. CDR3 DNA: TGTGCCATCGCGGACAGGGAGGATACGCAGTATTTT. The encoded protein is CAIADREDTQYF.

The rearrangement links TRBV10-3 to TRBJ1-4, with D tentatively TRBD1 (6 bases). The CDR3 extends over 15 amino acids. V dropped 3 bases and J dropped 6 bases, with 14 bases sitting between them. The germline V gene encodes CDR1 ENHRY and CDR2 SYGVKD. CDR3 amino acids: CAISDYDRNDEKLFF. CDR3 DNA sequence: TGTGCCATCAGTGACTACGACAGGAACGATGAAAAACTGTTTTTT.

This clonotype was counted a few times. The J gene is TRBJ1-2, the V gene TRBV10-3, with D possibly TRBD1 on 5 matching bases. Trimming removed 7 bases at V and 6 bases at J, with 12 bases between. In germline, CDR1 is ENHRY, CDR2 SYGVKD. The CDR3 length is 12 residues. The CDR3 bases are TGTGCCATCACAAAGGAGGGGAATGGCTACACCTTC. It specifies CAITKEGNGYTF.

The count of this clonotype is one. The chain uses TRBV4-1 and TRBJ2-5; D might be TRBD1 (7 bases). The CDR3 is 15 amino acids. The V gene lost 2 bases and the J gene lost 7 bases, with 17 bases spanning the gap. Germline CDR1 is MGHRA and CDR2 is YSYEKL. For the CDR3, the DNA is TGCGCCAGCAGCCAATCAGGACAGGTCGGGGGGACCCAGTACTTC. Protein sequence: CASSQSGQVGGTQYF.

The V gene is TRBV15, the J gene TRBJ2-6; the D is unclear. Germline loops: CDR1 LNHNV, CDR2 YYDKDF (reference sequence). The CDR3 is made up of 16 amino acids. V lost 0 bases to trimming and J lost 0 bases, with 6 bases between them. The CDR3 region is CATSRETGSGANVLTF. DNA of the CDR3: TGTGCCACCAGCAGAGAGACGGGCTCTGGGGCCAACGTCCTGACTTTC. The variable domain in full, with the rest retrieved from reference TRBV15 and TRBJ2-6, is DAMVIQNPRYQVTQFGKPVTLSCSQTLNHNVMYWYQQKSSQAPKLLFHYYDKDFNNEADTPDNFQSRRPNTSFCFLDIRSPGLGDTAMYLCATSRETGSGANVLTFGAGSRLTVL.

This chain uses TRBV19 with TRBJ2-2; D perhaps matches TRBD1 (5 bases). CDR1 is LNHDA and CDR2 is SQIVND in the germline V gene (reference sequence). V was trimmed by 3 bases and J by 2 bases, leaving 22 bases between them. The CDR3 is 19 amino acids. The CDR3 loop is CASSIRGRPPRSNTGELFF. DNA of the CDR3: TGTGCCAGTAGTATTAGGGGTCGCCCACCAAGGAGTAACACCGGGGAGCTGTTTTTT.

This chain connects TRBV19 to TRBJ2-1; D remains ambiguous. This CDR3 has 15 amino acids. V dropped 7 bases and J dropped 1 base, with 14 bases sitting between them. Germline V gives CDR1 LNHDA, CDR2 SQIVND (reference sequence). As DNA, the CDR3 is TGTGCCAGTAACCATCCAGGTAATTCCTACAATGAGCAGTTCTTC. Translation gives CASNHPGNSYNEQFF.

The chain joins TRBV9 to TRBJ2-7; 9 bases map to TRBD2. The V gene's germline CDR1 is SGDLS and CDR2 YYNGEE. The ends lost 0 bases at V and 11 bases at J; junction bases unmatched: 9. The CDR3 runs to 14 residues. The CDR3 nucleotides read TGTGCCAGCAGCGTAGGAGTAGCGGGAGAGAGGAAGTACTTC. Translation: CASSVGVAGERKYF.

This chain connects TRBV25-1 to TRBJ2-3; 9 nucleotides line up with TRBD2. CDR1 is MGHDK and CDR2 is SYGVNS in the germline V gene. The J segment lost 8 bases and the V segment lost 3 bases, leaving 12 bases of the junction unmatched. The CDR3 length is 16 residues. The CDR3 region is CASSDLAGTGPATQYF. As DNA, the CDR3 is TGTGCCAGCAGTGATCTAGCGGGAACGGGCCCGGCTACGCAGTATTTT.

This chain links TRBV20-1 with TRBJ2-7; D is unclear. Trimming took 7 bases from V and 2 from J, leaving 9 bases between them. The CDR3 consists of 11 residues. Germline V lookup: CDR1 DFQATT, CDR2 SNEGSKA (reference sequence). The CDR3 spells CSVSQTYEQYF. CDR3 nucleotides: TGCAGTGTTTCACAAACCTACGAGCAGTACTTC.

The table lists this clonotype with a count of one. This chain uses TRBV6-2 or TRBV6-3 with TRBJ2-5; D remains unclear. The CDR3 has 14 residues. Between the trimmed V and J ends, which lost 0 bases and 10 bases, there was a span of 15 bases. Per the germline V gene, CDR1 is MNHEY and CDR2 is SVGEGT. CDR3 sequence (DNA): TGTGCCAGCAGTTACTCGGAACAGTCATCAGGCCAGTACTTC. It is translated as CASSYSEQSSGQYF.

Remarks on this clonotype: This likely comes from a read error, as the CDR3 has no conserved phenylalanine or tryptophan at its end. V gene TRBV5-4 combines with J gene TRBJ2-7; D gene uncertain. The CDR3 is made up of 13 amino acids. The germline CDR1 and CDR2 sequences are SGHNT and YYREEE (reference sequence). Deletions cut 1 base from V and 5 bases from J, with 10 bases between. In DNA, the CDR3 is TGTGCCAGCAGCTTGCCGACAAATAACGAGCAGTACCTC. It translates to CASSLPTNNEQYL.

A few counts support this clonotype. The chain has TRBV25-1 and TRBJ2-7, with 8 bases aligning to TRBD1. The germline V gene encodes CDR1 MGHDK and CDR2 SYGVNS. The V gene end was trimmed by 3 bases and the J gene end by 3 bases; junction bases not matched to a gene: 10. The CDR3 runs to 16 residues. Here the CDR3 reads CASSDLTGTGYYEQYF. As DNA, the CDR3 is TGTGCCAGCAGTGATCTTACCGGGACAGGATACTACGAGCAGTACTTC.

This clonotype occurred once. A much larger clone differs from this one at a single base, so this may be a read error. The chain joins TRBV5-1 to TRBJ2-6; perhaps TRBD1 as D (6 bases). The ends were cut back, 1 base at V and 0 bases at J, with 14 bases in the middle. CDR1 and CDR2 from the germline V gene are SGHRS and YFSETQ. CDR3 length equals 18 residues. CDR3: CASSLRQGTSSGANVLTF. The DNA of the CDR3 is TGCGCCAGCAGCTTGAGGCAGGGGACCAGCTCTGGGGCCAACGTCCTGACTTTC.

This chain connects TRBV15 to TRBJ1-1; D ambiguous. Germline V gene lookup returns CDR1 LNHNV and CDR2 YYDKDF (reference sequence). CDR3 length: 13 amino acids. Trimming pared 1 base from V and 1 base from J, leaving 4 bases between. CDR3 amino acids: CATSRGTNTEAFF. The CDR3 bases are TGTGCCACCAGCAGAGGCACGAACACTGAAGCTTTCTTT.

This clonotype was detected many times. The chain combines TRBV7-2 with TRBJ1-5; D perhaps matches TRBD1 (5 bases). Germline CDR1 is SGHTA and CDR2 is FQGNSA. The V end was cut by 4 bases, the J end by 0 bases, with 10 bases between. CDR3 length: 15 residues. The CDR3 DNA follows: TGTGCCAGCAGCTCGGGACCGTATAGCAATCAGCCCCAGCATTTT. It translates to CASSSGPYSNQPQHF. The full variable domain, its missing parts supplied by reference TRBV7-2 and TRBJ1-5, is GAGVSQSPSNKVTEKGKDVELRCDPISGHTALYWYRQSLGQGLEFLIYFQGNSAPDKSGLPSDRFSAERTGGSVSTLTIQRTQQEDSAVYLCASSSGPYSNQPQHFGDGTRLSIL.

In DNA form, the CDR3 reads TGTGCCAGCAGGTCGGAGGGAGGACTCCTTCACTTT. Translating it yields CASRSEGGLLHF. This chain uses TRBV2 with TRBJ1-6; D ambiguous. V lost 6 bases and J lost 19, with 19 bases in between. This CDR3 spans 12 amino acids. The V gene's germline CDR1 is SNHLY and CDR2 FYNNEI.

In this sample, this clonotype turned up a few times. This chain joins TRBV27 and TRBJ1-1, with 7 bases lining up with TRBD1. The CDR3 has 14 amino acids. After removal of 2 bases from V and 10 bases from J, the junction contained 10 bases not matched to a gene. Germline CDR1 reads MNHEY; CDR2 reads SMNVEV (reference sequence). CDR3 loop: CASSLSWDRPVAFF. CDR3 bases: TGTGCCAGCAGTTTAAGTTGGGACAGACCGGTAGCTTTCTTT.

J is TRBJ2-7 and V is TRBV5-1; TRBD1 matches 7 bases. This CDR3 contains 14 residues. With 1 base clipped from V and 1 base from J, the junction kept 2 bases outside the gene matches. Germline CDR1 reads SGHRS; CDR2 reads YFSETQ. CDR3 protein: CASSLRGLSYEQYF. Written as DNA, the CDR3 is TGCGCCAGCAGCTTGAGGGGGCTTTCCTACGAGCAGTACTTC.

The rearrangement links TRBV7-9 to TRBJ2-2, with D perhaps given as TRBD1 or TRBD2 (5 bases each). Germline CDR1 reads SEHNR; CDR2 reads FQNEAQ (reference sequence). The CDR3 covers 13 residues. The ends were cut back, 8 bases at V and 0 bases at J, with 7 bases in the middle. The CDR3 sequence is CASGGTNTGELFF. The CDR3 DNA reads TGTGCCAGCGGGGGAACGAACACCGGGGAGCTGTTTTTT.

CDR3 in DNA: TGTGCCACCAGTGATTTGGACAGGGATCTTCGGTCACCCCTCCACTTT. Translating gives CATSDLDRDLRSPLHF. This sequence joins TRBV24-1 and TRBJ1-6, with 7 bases aligning to TRBD1. Germline V lookup: CDR1 KGHDR, CDR2 SFDVKD. Unmatched junction bases numbered 8, after V lost 0 bases and J lost 10 bases. The CDR3 runs 16 residues.

The J gene is TRBJ2-5, the V gene TRBV19, with 8 positions matching TRBD1. The CDR3 sequence is 13 residues long. Germline CDR1 reads LNHDA; CDR2 reads SQIVND (reference sequence). The J segment lost 5 bases and the V segment lost 6 bases, leaving 5 bases of the junction unmatched. CDR3 in DNA: TGTGCCAGTAGCGGGGACAGGCGGGAGACCCAGTACTTC. Protein: CASSGDRRETQYF.

Worth noting for this clonotype: One end of the junction fails to match germline, which may point to a read error. The chain uses TRBV5-8 and TRBJ2-7, with D hard to call. Germline V gene data show CDR1 as SGHTS and CDR2 as YDEGEE. The CDR3 runs to 15 residues. The CDR3 loop is CVSSFRGQSSYEQYF. The CDR3 DNA is TGTGTCAGCAGCTTTCGTGGGCAGAGCTCCTACGAGCAGTACTTC.

This chain links TRBV2 with TRBJ2-7; possibly TRBD1 or TRBD2 for D (6 bases each). The V end was cut by 5 bases, the J end by 5 bases, with 16 bases between. This CDR3 has 14 residues. Germline CDR1 SNHLY, CDR2 FYNNEI. CDR3 residues: CASSQGTQGNEQYF. For the CDR3, the DNA is TGTGCCAGCAGTCAAGGGACTCAGGGGAACGAGCAGTACTTC. The entire variable domain, with the rest obtained from reference TRBV2 and TRBJ2-7, is as follows: EPEVTQTPSHQVTQMGQEVILRCVPISNHLYFYWYRQILGQKVEFLVSFYNNEISEKSEIFDDQFSVERPDGSNFTLKIRSTKLEDSAMYFCASSQGTQGNEQYFGPGTRLTVT.

The gene calls are TRBV5-1 and TRBJ2-7, with D perhaps TRBD2 (5 bases). This CDR3 is 11 amino acids long. Germline V gene data show CDR1 as SGHRS and CDR2 as YFSETQ. The germline V and J ends were trimmed by 7 bases and 4 bases, with 9 bases remaining between them. The CDR3 region has the DNA TGCGCCAGCGCCTCGGGGTACGAGCAGTACTTC. This translates into CASASGYEQYF.

The rearrangement joins TRBV29-1 to TRBJ2-7; D is ambiguous. CDR3 length: 10 amino acids. In germline, CDR1 is SQVTM, CDR2 ANQGSEA. Trimming took off 5 bases at V and 3 bases at J, with 5 bases between the two ends. The CDR3 reads CSVRDYEQYF. CDR3 nucleotide sequence: TGCAGCGTTAGGGACTACGAGCAGTACTTC.

The chain has TRBV20-1 and TRBJ2-5; D might be TRBD2 (5 bases). Trimming stripped 3 bases from V and 5 bases from J, with 10 bases between. In germline, CDR1 is DFQATT, CDR2 SNEGSKA (reference sequence). This CDR3 comprises 12 residues. The CDR3 nucleotides are TGCAGTGCTAGTCCGGGAACGGAGACCCAGTACTTC. It encodes CSASPGTETQYF.

In this sample, this clonotype turned up many times. V usage is TRBV10-3 and J usage is TRBJ2-2; the D gene could be TRBD1 or TRBD2 (5 bases each). Trimming took off 4 bases at V and 1 base at J, with 13 bases between the two ends. Per the germline V gene, CDR1 is ENHRY and CDR2 is SYGVKD. This CDR3 region has 16 residues. The chain's CDR3 is CAISAPLGENTGELFF. As DNA, the CDR3 is TGTGCCATCAGTGCCCCACTAGGGGAGAACACCGGGGAGCTGTTTTTT.

As for this clonotype: The conserved phenylalanine or tryptophan is not found at the CDR3 terminus, so this likely reflects a read error. The V gene is TRBV6-1, the J gene TRBJ2-7; TRBD2 aligns across 8 bases. Germline V gene data show CDR1 as MNHNS and CDR2 as SASEGT. This CDR3 has 16 residues. Trimming cost V 3 bases and J 0 bases; bases outside gene matches: 7. The CDR3 is CASSEAVAGSSYEQYS. The CDR3 nucleotides read TGTGCCAGCAGTGAGGCCGTAGCGGGAAGCTCCTACGAGCAGTACTCC.

About this clonotype: The junction departs from germline at one end; a sequencing error may be responsible. V is TRBV10-2 and J is TRBJ1-5; 9 bases line up with TRBD1. This CDR3 has 14 residues. CDR1 and CDR2 from the germline V gene are WSHSY and SAAADI. CDR3 sequence: CAGRGQGRSQPQHF. The DNA of the CDR3 is TGCGCCGGCAGAGGACAGGGGCGTAGTCAGCCCCAGCATTTT.